This record looks at one T cell receptor beta chain sequence and its context. The antigen remains unidentified. This sample is drawn from a study of CD8+ T cells in alopecia areata. Points from the study as a whole: Whereas mice showed it more clearly, TCR sharing across patients was murkier, possibly because of HLA. Higher clonality than in normal scalp was seen in lesional scalp, especially alopecia totalis/universalis.

RNA extraction was followed by reverse transcription into cDNA, which acted as the sequencing template. The repertoire was sequenced with immunoSEQ multiplex PCR; TCRdb's copy has only in-frame clones and lacks some. Of about 82,000 clones in the sample, 51% are singletons; the top ten hold around 5%. Using a FACSAria, the CD4+ and CD8+ T cells were sorted from the PBMCs. The germline V gene encodes CDR1 MGHRA and CDR2 YSYEKL. The CDR3 loop spans 16 amino acids. J was trimmed by 6 bases and V by 0 bases; bases with no gene match: 7. The source material was NKG2D-high CD8+ T cells sorted from blood. V and J are TRBV4-1 and TRBJ2-1; 8 bases align to TRBD2. The origin of this receptor is a human donor with alopecia areata. CDR3 DNA sequence: TGCGCCAGCAGCCAAGATTACGGGGGGGCCGCCAATGAGCAGTTCTTC. Encoded protein: CASSQDYGGAANEQFF.